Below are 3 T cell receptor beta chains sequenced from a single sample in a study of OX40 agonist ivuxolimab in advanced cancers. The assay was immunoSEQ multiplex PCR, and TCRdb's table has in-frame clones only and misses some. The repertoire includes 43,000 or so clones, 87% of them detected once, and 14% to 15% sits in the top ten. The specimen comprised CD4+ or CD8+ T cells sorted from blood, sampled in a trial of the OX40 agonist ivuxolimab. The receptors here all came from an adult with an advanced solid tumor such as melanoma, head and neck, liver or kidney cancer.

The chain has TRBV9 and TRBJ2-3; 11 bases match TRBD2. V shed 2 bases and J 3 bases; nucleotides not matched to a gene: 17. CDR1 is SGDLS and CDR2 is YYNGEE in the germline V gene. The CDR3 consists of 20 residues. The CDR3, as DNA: TGTGCCAGCAGCGTCTCCACCGCCCCCACCACTAGCGGGAGAACAGATACGCAGTATTTT. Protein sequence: CASSVSTAPTTSGRTDTQYF.

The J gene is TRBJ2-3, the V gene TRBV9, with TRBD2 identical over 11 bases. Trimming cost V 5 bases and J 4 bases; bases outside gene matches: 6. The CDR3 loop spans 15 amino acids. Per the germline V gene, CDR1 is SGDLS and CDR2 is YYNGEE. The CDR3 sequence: CASRPPGLAADTQYF. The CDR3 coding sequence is TGTGCCAGCAGACCACCGGGACTAGCGGCAGATACGCAGTATTTT.

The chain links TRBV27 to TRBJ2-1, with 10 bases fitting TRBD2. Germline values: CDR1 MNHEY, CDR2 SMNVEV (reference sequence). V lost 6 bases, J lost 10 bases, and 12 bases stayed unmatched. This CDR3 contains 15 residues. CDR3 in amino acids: CASSSAGGGALEQFF. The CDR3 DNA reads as TGTGCCAGCAGCTCAGCGGGAGGGGGGGCTTTGGAGCAGTTCTTC.